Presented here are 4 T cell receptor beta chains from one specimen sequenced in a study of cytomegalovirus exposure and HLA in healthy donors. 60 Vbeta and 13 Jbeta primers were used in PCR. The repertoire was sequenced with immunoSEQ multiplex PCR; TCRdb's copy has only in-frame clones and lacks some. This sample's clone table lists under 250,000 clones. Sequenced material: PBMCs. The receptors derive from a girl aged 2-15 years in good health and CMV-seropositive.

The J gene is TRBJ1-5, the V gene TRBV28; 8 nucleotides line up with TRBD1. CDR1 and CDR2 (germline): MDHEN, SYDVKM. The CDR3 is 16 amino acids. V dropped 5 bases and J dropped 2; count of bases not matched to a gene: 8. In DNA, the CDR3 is TGTGCCAGCAGTCCCAGGACAGGGAATGGCAATCAGCCCCAGCATTTT. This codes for CASSPRTGNGNQPQHF.

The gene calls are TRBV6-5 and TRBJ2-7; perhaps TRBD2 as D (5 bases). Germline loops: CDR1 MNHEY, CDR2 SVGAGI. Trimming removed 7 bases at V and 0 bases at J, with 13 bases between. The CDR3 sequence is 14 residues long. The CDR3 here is CASKIGRVSYEQYF. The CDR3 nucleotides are TGTGCCAGCAAAATTGGGCGGGTCTCCTACGAGCAGTACTTC.

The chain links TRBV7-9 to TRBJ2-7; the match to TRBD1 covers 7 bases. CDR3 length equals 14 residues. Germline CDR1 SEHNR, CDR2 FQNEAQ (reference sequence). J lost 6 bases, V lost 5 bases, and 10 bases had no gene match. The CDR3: CASSVGGADGEQYF. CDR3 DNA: TGTGCCAGCAGCGTAGGGGGCGCTGACGGCGAGCAGTACTTC. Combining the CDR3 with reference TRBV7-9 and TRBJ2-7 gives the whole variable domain DTGVSQNPRHKITKRGQNVTFRCDPISEHNRLYWYRQTLGQGPEFLTYFQNEAQLEKSRLLSDRFSAERPKGSFSTLEIQRTEQGDSAMYLCASSVGGADGEQYFGPGTRLTVT.

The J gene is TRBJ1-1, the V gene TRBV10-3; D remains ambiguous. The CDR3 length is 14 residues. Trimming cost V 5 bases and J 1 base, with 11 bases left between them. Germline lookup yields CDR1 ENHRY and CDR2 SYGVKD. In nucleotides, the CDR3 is TGTGCCATCAGTCAAGGAGCCAGGAACACTGAAGCTTTCTTT. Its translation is CAISQGARNTEAFF.